Shown below are 24 T cell receptor beta chains from a single sample sequenced in a study of blood T cell repertoires in COVID-19. Sequencing was performed with immunoSEQ multiplex PCR; in TCRdb, only in-frame clones are kept and a portion is missing. Found here are approximately 90,000 clones, approximately 80% of them singletons; the top ten hold approximately 21%. Sequenced input: peripheral blood. Receptor source: a woman of 80 years or more with acute or convalescent COVID-19.

The chain employs TRBV29-1 and TRBJ2-3; TRBD1 might be the D (5 bases). The germline V gene has CDR1 SQVTM and CDR2 ANQGSEA. With 8 bases removed from V and 0 bases from J, the gap between germline ends came to 21 bases. The CDR3 has 16 amino acids. CDR3 sequence reads: CSPPERGRGSTDTQYF. The CDR3 DNA reads TGCAGCCCACCCGAGCGCGGAAGGGGTAGCACAGATACGCAGTATTTT.

The V gene is TRBV18, the J gene TRBJ1-6, with a tentative D call TRBD1 (6 bases). Germline V gene lookup returns CDR1 KGHSH and CDR2 LQKENI. Deletions cut 8 bases from V and 7 bases from J, with 15 bases between. This CDR3 comprises 14 residues. The CDR3 DNA is TGTGCCAGCGCGAAGTCGGGGGGCAATTCACCCCTCCACTTT. Translated: CASAKSGGNSPLHF. Based on the CDR3 plus reference TRBV18 and TRBJ1-6, the full variable domain is NAGVMQNPRHLVRRRGQEARLRCSPMKGHSHVYWYRQLPEEGLKFMVYLQKENIIDESGMPKERFSAEFPKEGPSILRIQQVVRGDSAAYFCASAKSGGNSPLHFGNGTRLTVT.

The chain joins TRBV11-3 to TRBJ2-1, with 7 bases identical to TRBD1. From germline, CDR1 is SGHNT and CDR2 YENEEA. The CDR3 sequence is 14 residues long. J was trimmed by 3 bases and V by 5 bases; bases with no gene match: 4. Written as DNA, the CDR3 is TGTGCCAGCAGCGACACAGGGGACTACAATGAGCAGTTCTTC. Translating it yields CASSDTGDYNEQFF.

The rearrangement uses TRBV18 and TRBJ1-6; weak D call: TRBD1 (6 bases). The germline gives CDR1 KGHSH, CDR2 LQKENI. Trimming left V 3 bases short and J 9 bases short, with 12 bases between. The CDR3 has 14 amino acids. The CDR3 region is CASSPKQGLSPLHF. In DNA, the CDR3 is TGTGCCAGCTCACCGAAACAGGGTCTTTCACCCCTCCACTTT.

This chain connects TRBV7-2 to TRBJ2-6; D ambiguous. CDR1 and CDR2 (germline): SGHTA, FQGNSA. Deletions cut 5 bases from V and 3 bases from J, with 8 bases between. The CDR3 contains 14 residues. The CDR3 sequence: CASSPIFGANVLTF. DNA for the CDR3: TGTGCCAGCAGCCCTATCTTTGGGGCCAACGTCCTGACTTTC.

The V call is TRBV3-1 (or the pseudogene TRBV3-2), the J call TRBJ2-7; no clear D gene. V was cut by 5 bases and J by 0 bases, with 8 bases left in between. The length of the CDR3 is 13 residues. The germline V gene has CDR1 LGHDT and CDR2 YNNKEL (reference sequence). CDR3 DNA: TGTGCCAGCAGCGACTTAAGCTCCTACGAGCAGTACTTC. Translation: CASSDLSSYEQYF.

V and J are TRBV9 and TRBJ1-2; D gene ambiguous. The V and J ends lost 4 bases and 4 bases respectively, with 11 bases between them. The CDR3 runs to 13 residues. Germline CDR1 is SGDLS and CDR2 is YYNGEE. CDR3 nucleotides: TGTGCCAGCAGCCATGGGAGGGCCTATGGCTACACCTTC. Its protein product is CASSHGRAYGYTF.

V and J are TRBV7-3 and TRBJ2-7, with D tentatively TRBD2 (7 bases). The J call could be wrong; TRBJ2-1 is a better fit for the DNA end. CDR1 and CDR2 (germline): SGHTA, FQGTGA. This CDR3 has 17 residues. For the CDR3, the DNA is TGTGCCAGCAGCTCCGGCGGGGGCCCAAGCTCCTACAATGAGCAGTTCTTC. It yields the protein CASSSGGGPSSYNEQFF.

This clone has just one count. This chain uses TRBV4-2 with TRBJ2-2, with a tentative D call TRBD2 (7 bases). Germline CDR1 and CDR2: LGHNA and YNFKEQ. V lost 1 base, J lost 0 bases, and 15 bases lay in between. There are 18 residues in the CDR3. The CDR3 DNA reads as TGTGCCAGCAGCCAAGCACTCGGGGGGCCCGCGAACACCGGGGAGCTGTTTTTT. This gives the protein CASSQALGGPANTGELFF.

The chain uses TRBV5-5 and TRBJ2-2, with D maybe TRBD1 (6 bases). The germline V and J ends were trimmed by 1 base and 4 bases, with 8 bases remaining between them. The CDR3 has 14 residues. The germline CDR1 and CDR2 sequences are SGHKS and YYEKEE (reference sequence). CDR3 sequence (DNA): TGTGCCAGCAGCTTGCGGACAGCCACCGGGGAGCTGTTTTTT. This encodes CASSLRTATGELFF.

The rearrangement uses TRBV6-5 and TRBJ1-3, with a possible D match to TRBD1 (5 bases). This CDR3 is 15 amino acids long. Deletions cut 5 bases from V and 4 bases from J, with 15 bases between. Germline V CDR1 and CDR2: MNHEY, SVGAGI. CDR3 region: CASSLDRIKGNTIYF. In nucleotides, the CDR3 is TGTGCCAGCAGTCTAGACAGAATTAAGGGAAACACCATATATTTT.

A few counts support this clone. This sequence joins TRBV24-1 and TRBJ2-2; 8 bases are shared with TRBD1. Germline V gene sequence: CDR1 KGHDR, CDR2 SFDVKD. This CDR3 has 16 amino acids. V was clipped by 4 bases and J by 1 base; unmatched bases: 4. The CDR3 DNA is TGTGCCACCAGTGACCCTGGACAGGGGAACACCGGGGAGCTGTTTTTT. It codes for CATSDPGQGNTGELFF.

The V call is TRBV10-3, the J call TRBJ2-1; 9 bases agree with TRBD2. The CDR3 runs to 13 residues. V shed 10 bases and J 8 bases; nucleotides not matched to a gene: 9. Germline assignment: CDR1 ENHRY and CDR2 SYGVKD. In DNA, the CDR3 is TGTGCCACCGGGCGGGGGGGCAGAGATGAGCAGTTCTTC. Its protein product is CATGRGGRDEQFF.

This clone was detected only a few times. This sequence joins TRBV19 and TRBJ2-4; a weak D match, TRBD1 (6 bases). V lost 6 bases to trimming and J lost 6 bases, with 15 bases between them. Germline values: CDR1 LNHDA, CDR2 SQIVND (reference sequence). The length of the CDR3 is 14 residues. The CDR3 sequence: CASSRQVRGNIQYF. CDR3 nucleotide sequence: TGTGCCAGTAGCCGACAGGTCCGCGGAAACATTCAGTACTTC.

This chain links TRBV15 with TRBJ2-4; TRBD2 matches at 9 bases. The J segment lost 0 bases and the V segment lost 5 bases, leaving 5 bases of the junction unmatched. Germline-derived CDR1 and CDR2 are LNHNV and YYDKDF (reference sequence). This CDR3 contains 16 residues. CDR3 sequence reads: CATSSRLAVAKNIQYF. The DNA of the CDR3 is TGTGCCACCAGCTCCCGACTAGCGGTAGCCAAAAACATTCAGTACTTC.

The chain couples TRBV19 to TRBJ1-1, with TRBD1 identical over 9 bases. CDR3 size: 14 residues. The ends lost 3 bases at V and 4 bases at J; junction bases unmatched: 3. Per germline, CDR1 LNHDA and CDR2 SQIVND (reference sequence). The CDR3: CASSMTGGSTEAFF. The DNA of the CDR3 is TGTGCCAGTAGTATGACAGGGGGAAGCACTGAAGCTTTCTTT.

V usage is TRBV10-2 and J usage is TRBJ1-4; 10 bases fit TRBD1. The CDR3 spans 15 residues. The germline gives CDR1 WSHSY, CDR2 SAAADI. Trimming cost V 7 bases and J 6 bases; bases outside gene matches: 8. The CDR3 sequence is CASKVEGQGYEKLFF. Here the CDR3 DNA reads TGCGCCAGCAAAGTCGAGGGACAGGGGTATGAAAAACTGTTTTTT.

The chain combines TRBV7-2 with TRBJ2-3; 7 bases fit TRBD2. V lost 8 bases, J lost 3 bases, and 8 bases stayed unmatched. The germline gives CDR1 SGHTA, CDR2 FQGNSA. The CDR3 has 14 residues. This chain's CDR3 is CASVPGRETDTQYF. The CDR3 DNA reads as TGTGCCAGCGTCCCGGGGCGGGAGACAGATACGCAGTATTTT.

The chain couples TRBV6-6 to TRBJ2-3; 7 bases align to TRBD1. V shed 8 bases, J shed 3 bases, and the junction held 2 bases outside the gene matches. Germline CDR1 and CDR2: MNHNY and SVGAGI (reference sequence). The CDR3 consists of 12 residues. The CDR3 spells CASRQGTDTQYF. The CDR3 DNA sequence: TGTGCCAGCCGACAGGGTACAGATACGCAGTATTTT.

The rearrangement joins TRBV11-1 to TRBJ2-7; 7 bases are a match to TRBD1. CDR3 length equals 14 residues. CDR1 is SGHAT, CDR2 FQDESV, per germline (reference sequence). The junction had 10 bases not matched to a gene; V was cut back by 5 bases and J by 6 bases. In nucleotides, the CDR3 is TGTGCCAGCAGCCGAGACAGGGTTATGGGCGAGCAGTACTTC. It codes for CASSRDRVMGEQYF.

This chain's CDR3 is CSVSGGEKLFF. The CDR3 DNA reads as TGCAGCGTTAGCGGGGGAGAAAAACTGTTTTTT. The chain joins TRBV29-1 to TRBJ1-4; a weak D match, TRBD1 (5 bases). CDR1 and CDR2 from the germline V gene are SQVTM and ANQGSEA. The CDR3 runs to 11 residues. Trimming shortened V by 5 bases and J by 8 bases, and 9 bases separated the two germline ends.

V gene TRBV5-5 combines with J gene TRBJ1-2, with D tentatively TRBD1 (6 bases). This CDR3 region has 13 residues. Per the germline V gene, CDR1 is SGHKS and CDR2 is YYEKEE (reference sequence). Deletions cut 0 bases from V and 8 bases from J, with 11 bases between. CDR3 sequence reads: CASSLDRVLGYTF. CDR3 nucleotides: TGTGCCAGCAGCTTGGACAGGGTATTAGGCTACACCTTC.

The V gene is TRBV6-5, the J gene TRBJ1-2; possibly TRBD1 for D (5 bases). CDR1 and CDR2 from the germline V gene are MNHEY and SVGAGI. The CDR3 extends over 14 amino acids. Trimming pared 7 bases from V and 3 bases from J, leaving 15 bases between. The CDR3 coding sequence is TGTGCCAGCACCCTCCGCAAGGGGTACTATGGCTACACCTTC. The encoded protein is CASTLRKGYYGYTF.

In its sample, this clone was seen once. The genes are TRBV2 and TRBJ2-7, with D perhaps matching TRBD2 (6 bases). V was clipped by 3 bases and J by 6 bases, with 9 bases between them. The CDR3 spans 12 residues. The germline gives CDR1 SNHLY, CDR2 FYNNEI. CDR3 sequence: CASSDRDFEQYF. For the CDR3, the DNA is TGTGCCAGCAGTGATAGGGACTTCGAGCAGTACTTC.